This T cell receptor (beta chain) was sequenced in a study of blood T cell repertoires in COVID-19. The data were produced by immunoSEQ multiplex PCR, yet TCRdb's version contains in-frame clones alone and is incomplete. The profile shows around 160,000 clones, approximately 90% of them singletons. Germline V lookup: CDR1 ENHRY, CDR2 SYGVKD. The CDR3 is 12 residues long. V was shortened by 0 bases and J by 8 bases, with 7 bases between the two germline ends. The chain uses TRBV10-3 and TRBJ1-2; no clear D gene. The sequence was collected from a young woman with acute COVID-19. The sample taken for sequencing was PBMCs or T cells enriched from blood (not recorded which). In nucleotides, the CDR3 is TGTGCCATCAGTGAGTCGAGGGAGGGCTACACCTTC. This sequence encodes CAISESREGYTF.